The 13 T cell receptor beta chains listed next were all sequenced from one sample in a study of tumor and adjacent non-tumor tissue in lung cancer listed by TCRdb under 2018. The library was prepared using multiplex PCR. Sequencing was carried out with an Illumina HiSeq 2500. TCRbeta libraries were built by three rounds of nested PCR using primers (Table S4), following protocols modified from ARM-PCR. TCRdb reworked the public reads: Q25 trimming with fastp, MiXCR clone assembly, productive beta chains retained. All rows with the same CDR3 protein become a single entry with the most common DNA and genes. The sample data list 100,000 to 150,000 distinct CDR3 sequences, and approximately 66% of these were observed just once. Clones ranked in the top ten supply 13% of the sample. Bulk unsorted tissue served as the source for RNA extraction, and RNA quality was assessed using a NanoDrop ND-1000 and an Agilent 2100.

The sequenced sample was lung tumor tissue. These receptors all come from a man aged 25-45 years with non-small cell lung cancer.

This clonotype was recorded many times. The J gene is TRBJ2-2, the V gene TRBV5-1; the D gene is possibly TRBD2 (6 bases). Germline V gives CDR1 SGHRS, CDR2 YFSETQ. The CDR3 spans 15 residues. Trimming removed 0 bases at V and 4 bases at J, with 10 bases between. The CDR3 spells CASSLAVGGTGELFF. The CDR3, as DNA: TGCGCCAGCAGCTTGGCGGTGGGGGGCACCGGGGAGCTGTTTTTT. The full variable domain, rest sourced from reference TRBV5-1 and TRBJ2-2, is KAGVTQTPRYLIKTRGQQVTLSCSPISGHRSVSWYQQTPGQGLQFLFEYFSETQRNKGNFPGRFSGRQFSNSRSEMNVSTLELGDSALYLCASSLAVGGTGELFFGEGSRLTVL.

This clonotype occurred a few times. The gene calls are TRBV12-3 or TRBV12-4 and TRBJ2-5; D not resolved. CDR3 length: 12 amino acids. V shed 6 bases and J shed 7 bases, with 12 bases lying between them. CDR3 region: CASSSLEWTQYF. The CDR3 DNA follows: TGTGCCAGCAGCAGCCTAGAATGGACCCAGTACTTC.

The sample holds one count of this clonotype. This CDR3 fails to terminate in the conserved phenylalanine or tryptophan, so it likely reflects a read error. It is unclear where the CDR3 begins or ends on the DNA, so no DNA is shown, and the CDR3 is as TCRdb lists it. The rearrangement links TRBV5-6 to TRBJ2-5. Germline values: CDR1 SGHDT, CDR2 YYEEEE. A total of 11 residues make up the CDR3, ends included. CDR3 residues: CASSLLETQYL.

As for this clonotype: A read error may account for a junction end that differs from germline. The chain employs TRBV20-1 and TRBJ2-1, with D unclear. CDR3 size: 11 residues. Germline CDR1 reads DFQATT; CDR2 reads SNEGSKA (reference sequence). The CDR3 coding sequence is TGCAGAGCTATATTGAACGGTGAGCAGTTCTTC. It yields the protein CRAILNGEQFF.

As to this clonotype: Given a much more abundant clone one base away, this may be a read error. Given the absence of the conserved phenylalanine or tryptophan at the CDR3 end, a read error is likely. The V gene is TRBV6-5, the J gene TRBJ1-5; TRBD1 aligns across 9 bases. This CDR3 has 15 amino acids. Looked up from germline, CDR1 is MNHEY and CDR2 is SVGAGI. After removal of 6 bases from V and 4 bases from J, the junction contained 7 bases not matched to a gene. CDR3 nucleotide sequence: TGTGCCAGCAGGTACAACAGGGGGCCTAATCAGCCCCAGCATTAT. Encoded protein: CASRYNRGPNQPQHY.

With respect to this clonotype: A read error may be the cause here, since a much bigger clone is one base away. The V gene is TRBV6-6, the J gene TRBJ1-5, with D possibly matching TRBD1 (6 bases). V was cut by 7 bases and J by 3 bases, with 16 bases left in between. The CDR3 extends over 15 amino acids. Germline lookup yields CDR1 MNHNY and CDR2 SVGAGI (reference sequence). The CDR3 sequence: CASNTGQLINQPQHF. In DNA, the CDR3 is TGTGCCAGCAATACCGGACAGCTTATCAATCAGCCCCAGCATTTT.

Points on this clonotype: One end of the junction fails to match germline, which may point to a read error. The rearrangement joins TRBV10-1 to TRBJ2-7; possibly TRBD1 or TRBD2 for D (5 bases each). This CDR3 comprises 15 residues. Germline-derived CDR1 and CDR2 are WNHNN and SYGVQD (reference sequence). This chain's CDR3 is CASTEGTYRNYEQYF. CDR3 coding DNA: TGCGCCAGCACTGAGGGGACCTACAGAAACTACGAACAGTACTTC.

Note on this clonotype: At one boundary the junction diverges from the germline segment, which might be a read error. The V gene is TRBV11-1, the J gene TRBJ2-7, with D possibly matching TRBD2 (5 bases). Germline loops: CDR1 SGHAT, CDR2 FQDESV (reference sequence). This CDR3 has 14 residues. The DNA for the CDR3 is TGTACCAGCAGCTCCTCGGGAAATCACTACGAGCAGTACTTC. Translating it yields CTSSSSGNHYEQYF. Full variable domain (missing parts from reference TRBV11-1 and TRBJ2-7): EAEVAQSPRYKITEKSQAVAFWCDPISGHATLYWYRQILGQGPELLVQFQDESVVDDSQLPKDRFSAERLKGVDSTLKIQPAELGDSAMYLCTSSSSGNHYEQYFGPGTRLTVT.

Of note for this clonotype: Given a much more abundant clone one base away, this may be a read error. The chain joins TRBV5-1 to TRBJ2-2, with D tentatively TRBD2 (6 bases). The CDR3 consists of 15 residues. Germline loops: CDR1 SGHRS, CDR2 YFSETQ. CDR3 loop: CASRLAVGGTGELFF. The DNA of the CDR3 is TGCGCCAGCAGATTGGCGGTGGGGGGCACCGGGGAGCTGTTTTTT.

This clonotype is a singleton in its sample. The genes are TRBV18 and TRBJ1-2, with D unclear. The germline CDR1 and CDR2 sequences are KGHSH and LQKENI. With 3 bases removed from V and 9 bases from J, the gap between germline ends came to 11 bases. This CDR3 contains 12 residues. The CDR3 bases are TGTGCCAGCTCACCGAAGAGGCGCCGCTACACCTTC. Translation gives CASSPKRRRYTF.

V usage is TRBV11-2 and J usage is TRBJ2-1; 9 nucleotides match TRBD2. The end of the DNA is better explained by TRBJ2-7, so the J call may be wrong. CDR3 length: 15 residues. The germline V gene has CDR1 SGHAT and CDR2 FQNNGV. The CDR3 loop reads CASSPLAGSVNEQYF. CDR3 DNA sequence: TGTGCCAGCAGCCCACTAGCGGGTAGTGTAAATGAGCAGTACTTC.

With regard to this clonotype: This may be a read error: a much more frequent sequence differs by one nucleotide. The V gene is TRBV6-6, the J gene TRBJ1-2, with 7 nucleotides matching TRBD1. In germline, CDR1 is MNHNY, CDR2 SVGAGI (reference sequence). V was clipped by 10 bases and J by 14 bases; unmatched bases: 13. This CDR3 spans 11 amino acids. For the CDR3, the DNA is TGTGCCAACACCTTAGACAGGGTAGGAACCTTC. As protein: CANTLDRVGTF.

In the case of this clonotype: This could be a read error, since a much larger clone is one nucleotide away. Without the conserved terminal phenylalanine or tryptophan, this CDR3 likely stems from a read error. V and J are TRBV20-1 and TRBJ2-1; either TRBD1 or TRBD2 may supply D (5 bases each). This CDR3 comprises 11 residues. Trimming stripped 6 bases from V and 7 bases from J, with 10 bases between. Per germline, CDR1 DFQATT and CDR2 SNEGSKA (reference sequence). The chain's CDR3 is CSAGVWNEQFL. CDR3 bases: TGCAGTGCGGGGGTGTGGAATGAGCAGTTCTTA.